This passage covers 32 T cell receptor beta chains from one sample sequenced in a study of blood T cell repertoires in COVID-19. Clones were read by immunoSEQ multiplex PCR, and TCRdb kept only the in-frame ones, dropping some. The sample records roughly 160,000 clones, roughly 84% being singletons. Material: peripheral blood. All receptors come from a woman older than 75 with active or convalescent COVID-19.

This chain connects TRBV28 to TRBJ2-1; possibly TRBD2 for D (6 bases). The length of the CDR3 is 14 residues. Per germline, CDR1 MDHEN and CDR2 SYDVKM. Trimming pared 7 bases from V and 6 bases from J, leaving 16 bases between. This CDR3 reads CASTLGGRGNEQFF. In DNA, the CDR3 is TGTGCCAGCACCTTGGGGGGACGAGGCAATGAGCAGTTCTTC.

The CDR3 nucleotides are TGTGCCAGCAGTGAAGAAGTGGAGGGTCCCAGCTCCTATAATTCACCCCTCCACTTT. It specifies CASSEEVEGPSSYNSPLHF. This chain joins TRBV6-1 and TRBJ1-6, with D hard to call. CDR3 length: 19 amino acids. Germline CDR1 reads MNHNS; CDR2 reads SASEGT. Trimming left V 1 base short and J 0 bases short, with 16 bases between.

The chain uses TRBV21-1 and TRBJ2-1; the table's D call, TRBD1, has no DNA check behind it. TRBV21-1 is classified as a pseudogene. The CDR3 is 22 residues long. The CDR3 DNA sequence: TGTGCCAGCAGCAAAGCGCGGGACAGGGTTAGGTTCCCCTACAACTCCTACAATGAGCAGTTCTTC. It codes for CASSKARDRVRFPYNSYNEQFF.

The chain employs TRBV7-2 and TRBJ2-4; possible D gene TRBD2, 5 bases. The length of the CDR3 is 17 residues. The V and J ends lost 1 base and 1 base respectively, with 14 bases between them. Per the germline V gene, CDR1 is SGHTA and CDR2 is FQGNSA. CDR3 DNA sequence: TGTGCCAGCAGCTTAGAATCCGGGATTCCGGCCAAAAACATTCAGTACTTC. Translation gives CASSLESGIPAKNIQYF.

The V call is TRBV5-1, the J call TRBJ2-1, with D tentatively TRBD1 (5 bases). The CDR3 has 14 residues. CDR1 is SGHRS and CDR2 is YFSETQ in the germline V gene. V lost 0 bases to trimming and J lost 4 bases, with 8 bases between them. CDR3 sequence reads: CASSLETEYNEQFF. DNA for the CDR3: TGCGCCAGCAGCTTGGAGACAGAATACAATGAGCAGTTCTTC.

V usage is TRBV7-7 and J usage is TRBJ2-5; D might be TRBD1 (6 bases). The length of the CDR3 is 15 residues. Germline V gene sequence: CDR1 SSHAT, CDR2 FNYEAQ (reference sequence). With 3 bases removed from V and 2 bases from J, the gap between germline ends came to 13 bases. The CDR3 here is CASSLSGQTQETQYF. CDR3 coding DNA: TGTGCCAGCAGCTTGTCCGGACAGACTCAAGAGACCCAGTACTTC.

This clone was recorded only once. This chain links TRBV3-1 (or the pseudogene TRBV3-2) with TRBJ1-4; 8 bases line up with TRBD1. This CDR3 is built from 15 residues. Germline V gives CDR1 LGHDT, CDR2 YNNKEL (reference sequence). J gave up 6 bases and V 4 bases, and 7 bases lay outside the gene matches. The CDR3 loop reads CASSPTGTGYEKLFF. CDR3 sequence (DNA): TGTGCCAGCAGCCCGACCGGGACAGGTTATGAAAAACTGTTTTTT.

Points on this clone: A read error may account for a junction end that differs from germline. The genes are TRBV15 and TRBJ2-7; D unresolved. CDR1 and CDR2 from the germline V gene are LNHNV and YYDKDF (reference sequence). The CDR3 covers 14 residues. The CDR3 sequence: CATSRDPGAYEQYF. DNA for the CDR3: TGTGCCACCAGTAGAGATCCAGGTGCCTACGAGCAGTACTTC.

The rearrangement joins TRBV2 to TRBJ2-2; a weak D match, TRBD2 (6 bases). Germline V lookup: CDR1 SNHLY, CDR2 FYNNEI. Trimming took 8 bases from V and 1 from J, leaving 11 bases between them. This CDR3 has 14 residues. The CDR3 DNA reads TGTGCCAGCGGCGGGGAACAGAACACCGGGGAGCTGTTTTTT. Amino acid sequence: CASGGEQNTGELFF.

The gene calls are TRBV5-4 and TRBJ2-1; 8 positions agree with TRBD2. V shed 1 base, J shed 0 bases, and the junction held 6 bases outside the gene matches. Germline-derived CDR1 and CDR2 are SGHNT and YYREEE (reference sequence). CDR3 size: 17 residues. CDR3 coding DNA: TGTGCCAGCAGCTTGCGGAGCGGGGGTGACTCCTACAATGAGCAGTTCTTC. Amino acids: CASSLRSGGDSYNEQFF.

This clone was seen only a few times. The rearrangement joins TRBV5-1 to TRBJ1-1; D call uncertain. V was trimmed by 5 bases and J by 1 base, leaving 15 bases between them. This CDR3 contains 15 residues. Per germline, CDR1 SGHRS and CDR2 YFSETQ. The CDR3 spells CASRLSGTANTEAFF. CDR3 DNA: TGCGCCAGCAGATTGTCAGGTACGGCGAACACTGAAGCTTTCTTT.

This chain connects TRBV25-1 to TRBJ1-3; 9 nucleotides line up with TRBD1. The CDR3 is 15 amino acids. Per germline, CDR1 MGHDK and CDR2 SYGVNS. V lost 5 bases, J lost 2 bases, and 4 bases stayed unmatched. The CDR3 region has the DNA TGTGCCAGCAGTTGGGGGACAGGGACTGGAAACACCATATATTTT. Translation gives CASSWGTGTGNTIYF.

This clone was found a few times. The rearrangement uses TRBV9 and TRBJ1-1, with a weak D call TRBD1 (6 bases). Looked up from germline, CDR1 is SGDLS and CDR2 is YYNGEE. V was cut by 4 bases and J by 2 bases, with 15 bases left in between. The CDR3 contains 15 residues. CDR3 DNA sequence: TGTGCCAGCAGCCAGGGGCACCGAGGAAACACTGAAGCTTTCTTT. Encoded protein: CASSQGHRGNTEAFF.

V is TRBV15 and J is TRBJ2-1, with 11 bases that match TRBD1. CDR1 and CDR2 from the germline V gene are LNHNV and YYDKDF (reference sequence). J lost 7 bases, V lost 5 bases, and 10 bases had no gene match. This CDR3 contains 16 residues. CDR3 coding DNA: TGTGCCACCAGCGCGGGGACAGGGGGAACTTTTAATGAGCAGTTCTTC. Translation: CATSAGTGGTFNEQFF.

CDR3 in amino acids: CASSPLAPVISGNTIYF. CDR3 nucleotide sequence: TGTGCCAGCAGTCCTCTTGCGCCGGTAATCTCTGGAAACACCATATATTTT. The J gene is TRBJ1-3, the V gene TRBV6-6; D is unresolved. The V and J ends lost 5 bases and 0 bases respectively, with 17 bases between them. CDR3 length: 17 amino acids. Germline CDR1 MNHNY, CDR2 SVGAGI (reference sequence).

The rearrangement joins TRBV5-1 to TRBJ2-1; 8 positions match TRBD2. The CDR3 covers 16 residues. CDR1 and CDR2 from the germline V gene are SGHRS and YFSETQ. The V gene end was trimmed by 3 bases and the J gene end by 8 bases; junction bases not matched to a gene: 13. The CDR3, as DNA: TGCGCCAGCAGCTCATCCCCGGGACTAGGTGGCTATGAGCAGTTCTTC. Translation: CASSSSPGLGGYEQFF.

V and J are TRBV28 and TRBJ1-2; the D gene is possibly TRBD1 (5 bases). The V gene's germline CDR1 is MDHEN and CDR2 SYDVKM. The germline V and J ends were trimmed by 3 bases and 6 bases, with 11 bases remaining between them. The CDR3 has 13 residues. CDR3 in amino acids: CASSLGQRNGYTF. The DNA of the CDR3 is TGTGCCAGCAGTTTGGGGCAGAGAAATGGCTACACCTTC.

The V and J genes are TRBV6-5 and TRBJ1-1; D is unresolved. The CDR3 extends over 15 amino acids. V dropped 0 bases and J dropped 3 bases, with 11 bases sitting between them. Germline V gives CDR1 MNHEY, CDR2 SVGAGI. The DNA of the CDR3 is TGTGCCAGCAGTTACTCGACTCCCTCCGACACTGAAGCTTTCTTT. Encoded protein: CASSYSTPSDTEAFF.

V and J are TRBV6-1 and TRBJ1-5; D gene uncertain. CDR3 length: 15 residues. Germline loops: CDR1 MNHNS, CDR2 SASEGT. Trimming pared 2 bases from V and 0 bases from J, leaving 8 bases between. For the CDR3, the DNA is TGTGCCAGCAGTGAAAATTTCTATAGCAATCAGCCCCAGCATTTT. Residues: CASSENFYSNQPQHF.

V gene TRBV19 combines with J gene TRBJ2-2, with D hard to call. Germline lookup yields CDR1 LNHDA and CDR2 SQIVND (reference sequence). V lost 4 bases and J 5 bases, leaving 14 bases between the germline ends. This CDR3 contains 15 residues. CDR3 coding DNA: TGTGCCAGTAGTAGCTCAGGCCGTGGGACCGGGGAGCTGTTTTTT. Its translation is CASSSSGRGTGELFF.

This clone was counted a few times. The J gene is TRBJ1-4, the V gene TRBV2, with TRBD1 as a possible D gene (6 bases). The germline V gene encodes CDR1 SNHLY and CDR2 FYNNEI. The V end lost 4 bases, the J end lost 2 bases, and 11 bases lay between the germline ends. The CDR3 sequence is 15 residues long. This CDR3 is CASSAAGVTNEKLFF. The CDR3 region has the DNA TGTGCCAGCAGTGCAGCAGGGGTTACTAATGAAAAACTGTTTTTT.

This chain uses TRBV7-3 with TRBJ2-2; 13 nucleotides align to TRBD2. This CDR3 has 17 amino acids. Germline loops: CDR1 SGHTA, CDR2 FQGTGA. V was clipped by 5 bases and J by 7 bases; unmatched bases: 10. CDR3 amino acids: CASSPSRTSGSNGELFF. The CDR3 DNA follows: TGTGCCAGCAGCCCATCTCGGACTAGCGGGAGTAACGGGGAGCTGTTTTTT.

The chain has TRBV18 and TRBJ2-1; 9 bases line up with TRBD2. Trimming cost V 4 bases and J 9 bases; bases outside gene matches: 13. Germline lookup yields CDR1 KGHSH and CDR2 LQKENI. The CDR3 totals 16 residues. CDR3 loop: CASSQIAGVHEVEQFF. The CDR3 nucleotides are TGTGCCAGCTCACAAATAGCGGGAGTACATGAGGTTGAGCAGTTCTTC.

The chain uses TRBV5-1 and TRBJ1-1; D is ambiguous. Trimming cost V 0 bases and J 5 bases, with 11 bases left between them. The CDR3 sequence is 14 residues long. Germline CDR1 SGHRS, CDR2 YFSETQ. The CDR3: CASSLAGGGTEAFF. CDR3 bases: TGCGCCAGCAGCTTGGCTGGCGGAGGGACTGAAGCTTTCTTT.

In its sample, this clone was seen a few times. J is TRBJ2-5 and V is TRBV6-6; tentatively, D is TRBD1 (5 bases). The ends were cut back, 6 bases at V and 0 bases at J, with 8 bases in the middle. This CDR3 spans 13 amino acids. Germline CDR1 is MNHNY and CDR2 is SVGAGI (reference sequence). CDR3 sequence reads: CASRDSYQETQYF. CDR3 sequence (DNA): TGTGCCAGCAGAGACAGTTACCAAGAGACCCAGTACTTC.

This sequence joins TRBV30 and TRBJ1-2; perhaps TRBD1 as D (5 bases). V lost 3 bases and J lost 0, with 11 bases in between. CDR1 is GTSNPN, CDR2 SVGIG, per germline (reference sequence). This CDR3 is 14 amino acids long. This CDR3 reads CAWSIQVANYGYTF. In DNA form, the CDR3 reads TGTGCCTGGAGCATACAGGTAGCTAACTATGGCTACACCTTC.

The chain uses TRBV5-1 and TRBJ2-5, with 7 bases matching TRBD2. CDR3 length: 14 amino acids. V dropped 4 bases and J dropped 1; count of bases not matched to a gene: 4. Germline values: CDR1 SGHRS, CDR2 YFSETQ. The CDR3 reads CASSRGLPQETQYF. The DNA of the CDR3 is TGCGCCAGCAGCCGGGGACTACCCCAAGAGACCCAGTACTTC.

The table lists this clone with a few counts. This chain joins TRBV5-1 and TRBJ2-5; no reliable D call. V dropped 4 bases and J dropped 8 bases, with 15 bases sitting between them. The germline CDR1 and CDR2 sequences are SGHRS and YFSETQ. This CDR3 region has 13 residues. The CDR3 DNA is TGCGCCAGCAGCATTACGTCGCAGGTCACCCAGTACTTC. It codes for CASSITSQVTQYF.

The CDR3 sequence is CASSVYPLRGEQYF. CDR3 sequence (DNA): TGTGCCAGCAGCGTATATCCTCTTCGAGGCGAGCAGTACTTC. The chain links TRBV9 to TRBJ2-7, with no clear D. CDR1 and CDR2 (germline): SGDLS, YYNGEE. Trimming removed 1 base at V and 6 bases at J, with 14 bases between. The CDR3 covers 14 residues. Full variable domain (rest looked up from reference TRBV9 and TRBJ2-7): DSGVTQTPKHLITATGQRVTLRCSPRSGDLSVYWYQQSLDQGLQFLIQYYNGEERAKGNILERFSAQQFPDLHSELNLSSLELGDSALYFCASSVYPLRGEQYFGPGTRLTVT.

This chain joins TRBV6-5 and TRBJ1-5; 7 positions match TRBD1. Germline values: CDR1 MNHEY, CDR2 SVGAGI. The CDR3 extends over 15 amino acids. Unmatched junction bases numbered 13, after V lost 8 bases and J lost 6 bases. The chain's CDR3 is CASGSNRGGAQPQHF. CDR3 nucleotide sequence: TGTGCCAGCGGCAGTAACAGGGGTGGCGCTCAGCCCCAGCATTTT.

The chain combines TRBV6-5 with TRBJ1-4; 8 nucleotides align to TRBD1. V was pared by 7 bases and J by 8 bases, with 12 bases of the junction left unmatched. CDR3 length: 15 residues. The germline CDR1 and CDR2 sequences are MNHEY and SVGAGI. The CDR3 region has the DNA TGTGCCAGCACCCAGCAGGGGGCACTGGGGGAAAAACTGTTTTTT. This encodes CASTQQGALGEKLFF.

V gene TRBV11-1 combines with J gene TRBJ1-1, with D possibly matching TRBD1 (5 bases). The CDR3 covers 13 residues. Trimming left V 0 bases short and J 4 bases short, with 6 bases between. Germline CDR1 SGHAT, CDR2 FQDESV (reference sequence). As DNA, the CDR3 is TGTGCCAGCAGCTTAGCTAGGGGCACTGAAGCTTTCTTT. The encoded protein is CASSLARGTEAFF.